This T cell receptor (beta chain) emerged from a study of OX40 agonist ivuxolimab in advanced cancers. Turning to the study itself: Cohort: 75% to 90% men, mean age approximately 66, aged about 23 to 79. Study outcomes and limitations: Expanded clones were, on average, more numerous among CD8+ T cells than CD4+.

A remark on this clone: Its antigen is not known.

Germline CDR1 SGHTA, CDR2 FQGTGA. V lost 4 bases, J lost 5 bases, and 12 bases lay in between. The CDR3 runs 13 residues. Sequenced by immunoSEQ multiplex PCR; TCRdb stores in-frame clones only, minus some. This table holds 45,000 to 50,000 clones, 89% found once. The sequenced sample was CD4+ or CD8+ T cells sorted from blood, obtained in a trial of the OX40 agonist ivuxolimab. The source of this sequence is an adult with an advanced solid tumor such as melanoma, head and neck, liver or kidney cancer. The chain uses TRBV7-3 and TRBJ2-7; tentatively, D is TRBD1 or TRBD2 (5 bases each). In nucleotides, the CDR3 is TGTGCCAGCAGCTCCTTGGGGGTGGACGAGCAGTACTTC. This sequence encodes CASSSLGVDEQYF.